This T cell receptor beta chain was retrieved from a study of blood T cell repertoires in COVID-19. On the study more broadly: The cDNA or gDNA used as material had been derived from T cells, B-cell-depleted T cells, or PBMCs.

The CDR3 is made up of 14 amino acids. V lost 5 bases to trimming and J lost 10 bases; unmatched junction nucleotides: 6. CDR1 SGHTA and CDR2 FQGTGA come from the germline V gene. This clone was counted a single time. Here immunoSEQ multiplex PCR was the method, and the copy in TCRdb shows in-frame clones only, minus some. Seen here are about 71,000 clones, around 83% observed once, and the top ten hold roughly 28%. The chain employs TRBV7-3 and TRBJ1-6, with 9 nucleotides matching TRBD1. Sequenced material: peripheral blood. The source is a man in his 70s with acute or convalescent COVID-19. The CDR3 is CASSPPGQGSPLHF. CDR3 in DNA: TGTGCCAGCAGCCCCCCGGGACAGGGATCACCCCTCCACTTT. The variable domain in full, completed from reference TRBV7-3 and TRBJ1-6, reads GAGVSQTPSNKVTEKGKYVELRCDPISGHTALYWYRQSLGQGPEFLIYFQGTGAADDSGLPNDRFFAVRPEGSVSTLKIQRTERGDSAVYLCASSPPGQGSPLHFGNGTRLTVT.